The present TCR beta chain was sequenced within a study of blood T cell repertoires in COVID-19. Trimming took 4 bases from V and 9 from J; bases not matched to a gene: 18. Germline V gene sequence: CDR1 LGHDT, CDR2 YNNKEL (reference sequence). This CDR3 has 16 amino acids. The study recruited people aged about 18 to 95 years across about two dozen US areas. In Cohort 3, a recovered donor had either two negative PCRs, clearance, or symptom resolution. Produced via immunoSEQ multiplex PCR; TCRdb's table is partial and in-frame only. The sample yields 280,000 or so clones, 80% to 90% seen once. The clonotype originates from a man aged 25 to 40 who had recovered from COVID-19. The sample taken for sequencing was PBMCs or T cells enriched from blood (not recorded which). The chain uses TRBV3-1 (or the pseudogene TRBV3-2) and TRBJ2-7, with TRBD1 identical over 7 bases. CDR3 coding DNA: TGTGCCAGCAGCCCTGGTATAGGGGGCGCGGCAATCGGGCAGTACTTC. It is translated as CASSPGIGGAAIGQYF.